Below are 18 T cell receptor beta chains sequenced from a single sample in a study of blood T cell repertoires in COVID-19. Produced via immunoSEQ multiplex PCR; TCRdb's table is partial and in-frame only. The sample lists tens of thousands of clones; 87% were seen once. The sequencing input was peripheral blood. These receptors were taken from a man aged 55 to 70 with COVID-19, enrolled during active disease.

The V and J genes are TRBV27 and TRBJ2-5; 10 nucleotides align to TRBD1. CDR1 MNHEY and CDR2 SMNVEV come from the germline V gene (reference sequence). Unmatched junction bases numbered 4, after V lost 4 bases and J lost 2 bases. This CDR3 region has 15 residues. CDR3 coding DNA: TGTGCCAGCAGTTCCGGGACAGGGGTGCAAGAGACCCAGTACTTC. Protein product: CASSSGTGVQETQYF.

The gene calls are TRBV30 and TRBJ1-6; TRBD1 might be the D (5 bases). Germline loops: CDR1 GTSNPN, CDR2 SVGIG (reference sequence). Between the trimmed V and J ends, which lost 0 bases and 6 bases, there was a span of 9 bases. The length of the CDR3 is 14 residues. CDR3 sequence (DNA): TGTGCCTGGAGTGTGGAGGGGCGTAATTCACCCCTCCACTTT. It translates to CAWSVEGRNSPLHF.

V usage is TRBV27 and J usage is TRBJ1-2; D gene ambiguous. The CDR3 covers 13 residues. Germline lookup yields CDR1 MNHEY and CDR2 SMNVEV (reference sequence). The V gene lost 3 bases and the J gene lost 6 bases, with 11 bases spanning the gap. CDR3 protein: CASSFKAVDGYTF. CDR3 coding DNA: TGTGCCAGCAGTTTTAAAGCCGTGGATGGCTACACCTTC.

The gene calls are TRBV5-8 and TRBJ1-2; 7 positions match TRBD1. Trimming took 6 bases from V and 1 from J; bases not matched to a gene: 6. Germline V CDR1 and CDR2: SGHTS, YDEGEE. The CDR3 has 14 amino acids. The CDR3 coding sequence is TGTGCCAGCACCCACAGGGGCTTTAACTATGGCTACACCTTC. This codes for CASTHRGFNYGYTF.

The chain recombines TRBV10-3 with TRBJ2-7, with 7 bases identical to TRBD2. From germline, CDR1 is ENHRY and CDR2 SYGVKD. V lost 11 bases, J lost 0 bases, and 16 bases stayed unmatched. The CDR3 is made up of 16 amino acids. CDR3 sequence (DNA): TGTGCCGTTGCTGCGATGGGGGGGACGGTCTCCTACGAGCAGTACTTC. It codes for CAVAAMGGTVSYEQYF.

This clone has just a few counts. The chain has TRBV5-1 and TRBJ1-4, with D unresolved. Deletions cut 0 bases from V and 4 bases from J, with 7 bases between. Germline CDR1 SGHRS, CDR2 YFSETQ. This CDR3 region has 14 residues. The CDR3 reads CASSLEQINEKLFF. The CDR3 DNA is TGCGCCAGCAGCTTGGAACAGATTAATGAAAAACTGTTTTTT. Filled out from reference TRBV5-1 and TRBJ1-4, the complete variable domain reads KAGVTQTPRYLIKTRGQQVTLSCSPISGHRSVSWYQQTPGQGLQFLFEYFSETQRNKGNFPGRFSGRQFSNSRSEMNVSTLELGDSALYLCASSLEQINEKLFFGSGTQLSVL.

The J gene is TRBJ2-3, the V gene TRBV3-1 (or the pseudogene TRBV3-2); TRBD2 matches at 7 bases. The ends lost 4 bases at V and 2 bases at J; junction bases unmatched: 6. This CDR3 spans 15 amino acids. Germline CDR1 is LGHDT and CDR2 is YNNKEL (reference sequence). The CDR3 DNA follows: TGTGCCAGCAGCCCTGGGCTAGCGGCCACAGATACGCAGTATTTT. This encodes CASSPGLAATDTQYF.

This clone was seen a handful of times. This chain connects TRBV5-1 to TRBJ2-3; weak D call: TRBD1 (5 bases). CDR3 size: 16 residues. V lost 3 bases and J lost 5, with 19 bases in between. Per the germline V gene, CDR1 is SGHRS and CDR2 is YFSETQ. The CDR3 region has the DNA TGCGCCAGCAGCTCGGAATACATGTGGGGCCTAGATACGCAGTATTTT. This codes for CASSSEYMWGLDTQYF.

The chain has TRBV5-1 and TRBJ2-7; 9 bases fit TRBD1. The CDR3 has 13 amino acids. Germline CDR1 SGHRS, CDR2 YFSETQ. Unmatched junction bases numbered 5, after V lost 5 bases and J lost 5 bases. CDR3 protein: CASRDGTGNEQYF. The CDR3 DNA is TGCGCCAGCAGGGACGGGACAGGGAACGAGCAGTACTTC.

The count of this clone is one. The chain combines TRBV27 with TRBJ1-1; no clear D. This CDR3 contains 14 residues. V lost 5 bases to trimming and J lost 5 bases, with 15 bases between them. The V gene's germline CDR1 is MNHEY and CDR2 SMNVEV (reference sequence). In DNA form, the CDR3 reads TGTGCCAGCAGTCCTAACCTCAGGAGGACTGAAGCTTTCTTT. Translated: CASSPNLRRTEAFF.

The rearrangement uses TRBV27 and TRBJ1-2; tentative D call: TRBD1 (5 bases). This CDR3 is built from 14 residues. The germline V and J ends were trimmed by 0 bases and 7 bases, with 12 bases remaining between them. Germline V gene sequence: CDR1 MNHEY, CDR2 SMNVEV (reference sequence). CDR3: CASSLSGGMSGYTF. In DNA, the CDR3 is TGTGCCAGCAGTTTATCCGGGGGAATGAGTGGCTACACCTTC.

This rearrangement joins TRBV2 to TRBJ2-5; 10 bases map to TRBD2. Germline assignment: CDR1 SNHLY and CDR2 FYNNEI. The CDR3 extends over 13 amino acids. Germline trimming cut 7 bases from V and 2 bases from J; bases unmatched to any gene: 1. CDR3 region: CASKGLAQETQYF. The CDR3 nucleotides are TGTGCCAGCAAGGGACTAGCGCAAGAGACCCAGTACTTC.

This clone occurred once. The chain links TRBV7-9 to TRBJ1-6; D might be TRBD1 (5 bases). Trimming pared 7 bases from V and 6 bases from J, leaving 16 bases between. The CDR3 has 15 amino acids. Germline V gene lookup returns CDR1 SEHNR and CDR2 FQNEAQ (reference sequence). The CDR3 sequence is CASTASGDGNSPLHF. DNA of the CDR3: TGTGCCAGCACCGCCTCGGGGGATGGTAATTCACCCCTCCACTTT.

CDR3 bases: TGTGCCAGCAGAATCGGACAGGCCGCCGCAGATACGCAGTATTTT. Translation gives CASRIGQAAADTQYF. The gene calls are TRBV7-3 and TRBJ2-3, with 7 bases identical to TRBD1. V lost 6 bases to trimming and J lost 4 bases; unmatched junction nucleotides: 10. The CDR3 is 15 residues long. Germline CDR1 is SGHTA and CDR2 is FQGTGA.

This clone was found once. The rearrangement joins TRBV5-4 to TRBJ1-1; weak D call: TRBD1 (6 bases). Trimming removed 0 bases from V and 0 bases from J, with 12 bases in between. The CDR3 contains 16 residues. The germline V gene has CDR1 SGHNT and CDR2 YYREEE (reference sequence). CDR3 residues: CASSLGGGIMNTEAFF. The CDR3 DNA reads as TGTGCCAGCAGCTTGGGGGGGGGCATCATGAACACTGAAGCTTTCTTT.

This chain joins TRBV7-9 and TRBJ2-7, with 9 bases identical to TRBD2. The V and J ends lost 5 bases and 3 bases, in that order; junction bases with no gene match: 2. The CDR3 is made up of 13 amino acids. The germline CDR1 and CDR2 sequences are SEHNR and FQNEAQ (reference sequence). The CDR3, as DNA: TGTGCCAGCAGCCGACTAGCGGACTACGAGCAGTACTTC. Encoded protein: CASSRLADYEQYF.

The CDR3 is CASSKALDRGYQPQHF. The DNA for the CDR3 is TGTGCCAGCAGCAAAGCGTTGGACAGGGGTTATCAGCCCCAGCATTTT. The genes are TRBV21-1 and TRBJ1-5; the D segment call TRBD1 is taken from the table without a DNA check. TRBV21-1 is a known pseudogene. The CDR3 runs to 16 residues.

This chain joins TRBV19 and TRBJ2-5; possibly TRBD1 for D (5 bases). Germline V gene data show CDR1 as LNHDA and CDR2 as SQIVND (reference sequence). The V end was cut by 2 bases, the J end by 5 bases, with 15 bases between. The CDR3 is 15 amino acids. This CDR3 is CASSIRGGPGETQYF. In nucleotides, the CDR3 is TGTGCCAGTAGTATACGCGGCGGACCAGGGGAGACCCAGTACTTC.